This passage covers 20 T cell receptor beta chains from one sample sequenced in a study of vaccination and CD4 T cells after COVID-19. Once obtained from cultured CD4+ T cells, the DNA was sequenced using the Oncomine TCR Beta short-read assay. One entry per CDR3 protein, called by TCRdb with MiXCR from the PCR reads. Of around 20,000 distinct CDR3 sequences in the sample, roughly two fifths were seen once. These receptors have no identified antigens. Treatment specified: approximately 9-day PBMC culture with coronavirus spike peptide pools or control peptides (ViraFEST assay). Source: CD4+ T cells from blood, cultured in vitro, taken after SARS-CoV-2 vaccination. The receptor source for this set is a human donor who had recovered from COVID-19.

This rearrangement joins TRBV12-3 or TRBV12-4 to TRBJ1-5; D is undetermined. The germline V and J ends were trimmed by 6 bases and 4 bases, with 13 bases remaining between them. The CDR3 is made up of 14 amino acids. In DNA, the CDR3 is TGTGCCAGCAGGATGGCGGGGTCAAATCAGCCCCAGCATTTT. Amino acids: CASRMAGSNQPQHF.

This chain connects TRBV4-3 to TRBJ2-1; 9 positions agree with TRBD2. V dropped 7 bases and J dropped 15; count of bases not matched to a gene: 7. Germline values: CDR1 LGHNA, CDR2 YSLEER. This CDR3 is built from 11 residues. This chain's CDR3 is CASTGAGGAFF. The CDR3 bases are TGCGCCAGCACGGGCGCGGGAGGGGCGTTCTTC.

This clonotype has only one observation. CDR3 in DNA: TGTGCCAGCAGTTTAGCTTCGTCTAGCGGGGGATACTACAATGAGCAGTTCTTC. Residues: CASSLASSSGGYYNEQFF. The V call is TRBV12-3 or TRBV12-4, the J call TRBJ2-1; TRBD2 matches at 10 bases. Trimming removed 0 bases from V and 3 bases from J; junction bases left unmatched: 8. CDR3 length equals 18 residues.

The V gene is TRBV7-2, the J gene TRBJ2-1; D is undetermined. Germline V gives CDR1 SGHTA, CDR2 FQGNSA. Trimming took 3 bases from V and 2 from J, leaving 2 bases between them. The CDR3 is 12 residues long. The CDR3 sequence: CASSFTYNEQFF. The CDR3 DNA reads TGTGCCAGCAGCTTTACCTACAATGAGCAGTTCTTC.

The chain has TRBV6-5 and TRBJ1-1; D is undetermined. The V end was cut by 2 bases, the J end by 5 bases, with 12 bases between. This CDR3 is 14 amino acids long. Germline CDR1 reads MNHEY; CDR2 reads SVGAGI. CDR3 sequence reads: CASSYRLDGTEAFF. Here the CDR3 DNA reads TGTGCCAGCAGTTACCGTCTGGATGGGACTGAAGCTTTCTTT.

This clonotype counts as medium-sized. The chain is built from TRBV24-1 and TRBJ2-3; tentative D call: TRBD2 (6 bases). Germline V gives CDR1 KGHDR, CDR2 SFDVKD. Trimming shortened V by 4 bases and J by 4 bases, and 14 bases separated the two germline ends. The CDR3 runs 15 residues. The CDR3: CATSDEVGGADTQYF. In DNA form, the CDR3 reads TGTGCCACCAGTGACGAAGTGGGAGGTGCAGATACGCAGTATTTT.

The V call is TRBV6-1, the J call TRBJ1-5; a weak D match, TRBD1 (5 bases). CDR3 length: 14 amino acids. V lost 4 bases and J lost 2, with 9 bases in between. CDR1 and CDR2 (germline): MNHNS, SASEGT. The CDR3 DNA reads as TGTGCCAGCAGTGGAAGACAGCGCAATCAGCCCCAGCATTTT. This translates into CASSGRQRNQPQHF.

In this sample, this clonotype turned up once. The chain couples TRBV6-1 to TRBJ2-1, with TRBD1 matching 7 bases. V trimming: 6 bases; J trimming: 3 bases; junction bases outside the gene matches: 5. Germline loops: CDR1 MNHNS, CDR2 SASEGT. The CDR3 spans 14 residues. Written as DNA, the CDR3 is TGTGCCAGCAGGCTAGGGACAGACTACAATGAGCAGTTCTTC. As protein: CASRLGTDYNEQFF.

This chain links TRBV6-1 with TRBJ1-1, with D maybe TRBD1 (5 bases). CDR1 is MNHNS and CDR2 is SASEGT in the germline V gene. Trimming pared 8 bases from V and 4 bases from J, leaving 14 bases between. This CDR3 comprises 13 residues. CDR3 sequence reads: CASLLGAGTEAFF. CDR3 sequence (DNA): TGTGCCAGCCTCCTTGGGGCGGGCACTGAAGCTTTCTTT.

This clonotype was seen more than once but under ten times. The chain is built from TRBV7-9 and TRBJ1-1, with D possibly TRBD1 on 5 matching bases. CDR3 length: 13 residues. The germline gives CDR1 SEHNR, CDR2 FQNEAQ (reference sequence). Trimming left V 3 bases short and J 1 base short, with 6 bases between. The CDR3 region is CASSLTENTEAFF. CDR3 nucleotides: TGTGCCAGCAGCTTGACAGAGAACACTGAAGCTTTCTTT.

The chain is built from TRBV7-6 and TRBJ2-5; D is unclear. CDR3 length: 14 residues. Germline loops: CDR1 SGHVS, CDR2 FNYEAQ. V shed 0 bases and J shed 3 bases, with 8 bases lying between them. CDR3 protein: CASSLALGKETQYF. CDR3 DNA sequence: TGTGCCAGCAGCTTAGCCTTGGGAAAAGAGACCCAGTACTTC.

The V and J genes are TRBV5-6 and TRBJ2-3; 9 bases map to TRBD1. V shed 7 bases and J 5 bases; nucleotides not matched to a gene: 5. The CDR3 spans 13 residues. Germline V CDR1 and CDR2: SGHDT, YYEEEE. CDR3 protein: CASRDRGRDTQYF. The CDR3 coding sequence is TGTGCCAGCCGAGACAGGGGGAGAGATACGCAGTATTTT.

In DNA, the CDR3 is TGTGCCAGCAGCTTGGGGGGGGGTACGGGCAATCAGCCCCAGCATTTT. This translates into CASSLGGGTGNQPQHF. The chain uses TRBV7-2 and TRBJ1-5; possible D gene TRBD1, 5 bases. V lost 3 bases and J lost 2, with 14 bases in between. CDR1 SGHTA and CDR2 FQGNSA come from the germline V gene. The CDR3 consists of 16 residues.

J is TRBJ2-1 and V is TRBV4-3; 15 nucleotides align to TRBD2. The germline gives CDR1 LGHNA, CDR2 YSLEER. The CDR3 spans 16 residues. V was clipped by 3 bases and J by 7 bases; unmatched bases: 4. In DNA form, the CDR3 reads TGCGCCAGCAGCCACGGACTAGCGGGGGGGCCAAATGAGCAGTTCTTC. It is translated as CASSHGLAGGPNEQFF.

This clonotype was picked up a small number of times. This chain connects TRBV20-1 to TRBJ2-5; TRBD2 matches 8 bases. This CDR3 is 12 amino acids long. J gave up 3 bases and V 6 bases, and 3 bases lay outside the gene matches. Germline V lookup: CDR1 DFQATT, CDR2 SNEGSKA (reference sequence). The DNA of the CDR3 is TGCAGTGCCCCACTAGCGGAAGAGACCCAGTACTTC. Its translation: CSAPLAEETQYF.

In this sample, this clonotype turned up a few times. This chain joins TRBV15 and TRBJ2-1, with 10 nucleotides matching TRBD2. V lost 5 bases to trimming and J lost 3 bases; unmatched junction nucleotides: 7. Germline V gene lookup returns CDR1 LNHNV and CDR2 YYDKDF (reference sequence). CDR3 length equals 16 residues. CDR3 sequence: CATSGPSGGFYNEQFF. For the CDR3, the DNA is TGTGCCACCAGCGGTCCTAGCGGGGGTTTCTACAATGAGCAGTTCTTC.

The table lists this clonotype with a few counts. The gene calls are TRBV20-1 and TRBJ2-5; D not certain. The CDR3 is 13 amino acids. The V gene lost 0 bases and the J gene lost 5 bases, with 10 bases spanning the gap. CDR1 DFQATT and CDR2 SNEGSKA come from the germline V gene (reference sequence). CDR3: CSARDNTRETQYF. The CDR3 region has the DNA TGCAGTGCTAGAGATAATACCAGGGAGACCCAGTACTTC.

This clonotype was counted only a few times. V gene TRBV15 combines with J gene TRBJ2-7; the D is unclear. V lost 1 base and J lost 0, with 4 bases in between. Germline V lookup: CDR1 LNHNV, CDR2 YYDKDF (reference sequence). The CDR3 is 13 residues long. CDR3 sequence (DNA): TGTGCCACCAGCAGAGGTGGCTCCTACGAGCAGTACTTC. Its protein is CATSRGGSYEQYF.

The chain recombines TRBV2 with TRBJ1-6; a possible D gene is TRBD1 (5 bases). The germline CDR1 and CDR2 sequences are SNHLY and FYNNEI. V was shortened by 4 bases and J by 8 bases, with 9 bases between the two germline ends. The CDR3 is 13 amino acids. The DNA for the CDR3 is TGTGCCAGCAGTGTTCAGGGAGATTCACCCCTCCACTTT. Its protein is CASSVQGDSPLHF. Variable domain in full (rest from reference TRBV2 and TRBJ1-6): EPEVTQTPSHQVTQMGQEVILRCVPISNHLYFYWYRQILGQKVEFLVSFYNNEISEKSEIFDDQFSVERPDGSNFTLKIRSTKLEDSAMYFCASSVQGDSPLHFGNGTRLTVT.

A few counts support this clonotype. The chain carries TRBV6-5 and TRBJ1-1, with 7 positions matching TRBD1. Germline CDR1 MNHEY, CDR2 SVGAGI. The CDR3 runs 16 residues. V shed 2 bases, J shed 4 bases, and the junction held 10 bases outside the gene matches. Written as DNA, the CDR3 is TGTGCCAGCAGTTACACAGATACACAGGGGATCACTGAAGCTTTCTTT. Amino acid sequence: CASSYTDTQGITEAFF.